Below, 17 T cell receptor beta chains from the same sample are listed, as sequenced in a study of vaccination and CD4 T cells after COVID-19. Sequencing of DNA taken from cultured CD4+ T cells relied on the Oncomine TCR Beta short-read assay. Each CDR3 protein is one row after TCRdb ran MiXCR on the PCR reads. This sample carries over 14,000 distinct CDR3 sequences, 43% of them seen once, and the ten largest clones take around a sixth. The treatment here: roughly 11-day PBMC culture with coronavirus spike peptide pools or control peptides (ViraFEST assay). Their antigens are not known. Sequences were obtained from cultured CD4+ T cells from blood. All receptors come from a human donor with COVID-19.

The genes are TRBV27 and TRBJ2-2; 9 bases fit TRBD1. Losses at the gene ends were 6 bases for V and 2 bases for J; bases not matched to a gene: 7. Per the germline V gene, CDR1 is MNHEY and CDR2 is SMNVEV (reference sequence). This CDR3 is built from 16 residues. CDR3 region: CASRETTGGNTGELFF. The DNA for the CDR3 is TGTGCCAGCAGGGAGACTACAGGGGGCAACACCGGGGAGCTGTTTTTT.

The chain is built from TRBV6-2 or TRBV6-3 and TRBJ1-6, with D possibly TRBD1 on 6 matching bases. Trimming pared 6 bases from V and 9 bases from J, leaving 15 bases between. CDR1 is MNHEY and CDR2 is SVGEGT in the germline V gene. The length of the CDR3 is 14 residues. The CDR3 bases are TGTGCCAGCAGATACAGGGAGGGGAGTTCACCCCTCCACTTT. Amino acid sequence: CASRYREGSSPLHF.

CDR3 coding DNA: TGTGCCAGCAGTCTGGGGCAAAAGTACCAAGAGACCCAGTACTTC. Amino acid sequence: CASSLGQKYQETQYF. This sequence joins TRBV12-3 or TRBV12-4 and TRBJ2-5; D may be TRBD1 (5 bases). The CDR3 extends over 15 amino acids. V was trimmed by 5 bases and J by 0 bases, leaving 13 bases between them.

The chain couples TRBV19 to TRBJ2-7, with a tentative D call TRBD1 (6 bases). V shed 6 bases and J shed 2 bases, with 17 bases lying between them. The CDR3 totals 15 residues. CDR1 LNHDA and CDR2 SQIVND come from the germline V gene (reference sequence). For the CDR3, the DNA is TGTGCCAGTAGGGACCTAGGGGGAAGGGCCTACGAGCAGTACTTC. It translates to CASRDLGGRAYEQYF.

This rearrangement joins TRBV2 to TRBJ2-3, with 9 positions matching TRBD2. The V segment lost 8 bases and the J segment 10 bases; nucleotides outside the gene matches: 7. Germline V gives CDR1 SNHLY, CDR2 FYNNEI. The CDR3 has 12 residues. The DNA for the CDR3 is TGTGCCAGCCGGTATGCGGGGGGGGCGCAGTATTTT. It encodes CASRYAGGAQYF.

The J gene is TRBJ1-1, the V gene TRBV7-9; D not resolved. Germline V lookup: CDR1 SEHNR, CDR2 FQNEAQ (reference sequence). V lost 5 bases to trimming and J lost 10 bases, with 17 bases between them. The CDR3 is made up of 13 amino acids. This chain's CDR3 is CASSREYVRGAFF. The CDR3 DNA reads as TGTGCCAGCAGCCGTGAGTACGTTCGGGGAGCTTTCTTT.

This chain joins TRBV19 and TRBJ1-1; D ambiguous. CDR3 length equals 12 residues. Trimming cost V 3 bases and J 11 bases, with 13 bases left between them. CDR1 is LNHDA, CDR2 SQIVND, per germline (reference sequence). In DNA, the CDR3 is TGTGCCAGTAGTATTACCTGGAGGAGCGCTTTCTTT. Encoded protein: CASSITWRSAFF.

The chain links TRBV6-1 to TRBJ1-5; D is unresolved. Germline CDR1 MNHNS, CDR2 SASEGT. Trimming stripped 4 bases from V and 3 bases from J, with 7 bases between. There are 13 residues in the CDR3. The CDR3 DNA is TGTGCCAGCAGTGGCTCCGACAATCAGCCCCAGCATTTT. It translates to CASSGSDNQPQHF.

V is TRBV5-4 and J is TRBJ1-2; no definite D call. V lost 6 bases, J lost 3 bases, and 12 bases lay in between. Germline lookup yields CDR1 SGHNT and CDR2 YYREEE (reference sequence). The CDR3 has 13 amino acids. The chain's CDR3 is CASTTRGDYGYTF. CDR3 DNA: TGTGCCAGCACCACCCGCGGGGACTATGGCTACACCTTC.

CDR3 loop: CASSESNRGSLRETQYF. CDR3 sequence (DNA): TGTGCCAGCAGTGAATCGAACAGGGGAAGTCTAAGAGAGACCCAGTACTTC. The rearrangement links TRBV25-1 to TRBJ2-5; 7 nucleotides align to TRBD1. Germline assignment: CDR1 MGHDK and CDR2 SYGVNS. Trimming removed 1 base from V and 4 bases from J; junction bases left unmatched: 12. This CDR3 is built from 17 residues.

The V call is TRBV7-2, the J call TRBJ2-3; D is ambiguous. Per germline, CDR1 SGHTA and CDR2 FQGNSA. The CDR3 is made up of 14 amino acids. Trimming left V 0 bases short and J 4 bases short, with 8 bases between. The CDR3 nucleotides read TGTGCCAGCAGCTTAGCGTTTAGGGCAGATACGCAGTATTTT. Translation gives CASSLAFRADTQYF. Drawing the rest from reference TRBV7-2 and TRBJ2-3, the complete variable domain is GAGVSQSPSNKVTEKGKDVELRCDPISGHTALYWYRQSLGQGLEFLIYFQGNSAPDKSGLPSDRFSAERTGGSVSTLTIQRTQQEDSAVYLCASSLAFRADTQYFGPGTRLTVL.

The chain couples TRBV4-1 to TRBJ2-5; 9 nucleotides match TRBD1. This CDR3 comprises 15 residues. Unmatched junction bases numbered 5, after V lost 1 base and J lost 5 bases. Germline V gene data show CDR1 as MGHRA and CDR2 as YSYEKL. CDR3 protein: CASSQVGQGRETQYF. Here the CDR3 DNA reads TGCGCCAGCAGCCAAGTTGGACAGGGGAGGGAGACCCAGTACTTC.

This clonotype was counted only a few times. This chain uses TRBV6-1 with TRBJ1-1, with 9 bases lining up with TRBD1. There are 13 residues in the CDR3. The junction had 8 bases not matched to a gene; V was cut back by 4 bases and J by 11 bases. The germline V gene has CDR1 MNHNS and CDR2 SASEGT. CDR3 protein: CASSVEQGAWAFF. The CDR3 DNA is TGTGCCAGCAGTGTCGAACAGGGGGCTTGGGCTTTCTTT.

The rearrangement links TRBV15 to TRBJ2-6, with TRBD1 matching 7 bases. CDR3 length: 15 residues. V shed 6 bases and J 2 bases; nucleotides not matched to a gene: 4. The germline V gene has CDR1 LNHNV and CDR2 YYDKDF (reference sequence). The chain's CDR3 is CATRVGGPGANVLTF. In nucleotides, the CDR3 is TGTGCCACCAGGGTAGGGGGCCCTGGGGCCAACGTCCTGACTTTC.

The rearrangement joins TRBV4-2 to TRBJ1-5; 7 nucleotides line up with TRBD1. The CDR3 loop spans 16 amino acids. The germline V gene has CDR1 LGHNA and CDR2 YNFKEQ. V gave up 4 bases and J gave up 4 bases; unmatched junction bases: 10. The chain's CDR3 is CASSPSTGTANQPQHF. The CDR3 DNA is TGTGCCAGCAGCCCATCGACCGGGACAGCAAATCAGCCCCAGCATTTT.

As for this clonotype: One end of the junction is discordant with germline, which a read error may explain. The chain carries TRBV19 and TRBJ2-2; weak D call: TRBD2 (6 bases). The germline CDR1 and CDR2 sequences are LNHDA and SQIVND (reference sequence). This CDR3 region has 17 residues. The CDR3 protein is CASRWRGLLSPTGGLFF. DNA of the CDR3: TGTGCCAGTAGATGGAGAGGGTTACTTTCCCCCACCGGGGGGCTGTTTTTT.

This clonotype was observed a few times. CDR3 sequence reads: CASRTIAGTGINTEAFF. CDR3 bases: TGTGCCAGCAGGACGATAGCCGGGACAGGCATAAACACTGAAGCTTTCTTT. The J gene is TRBJ1-1, the V gene TRBV6-1, with 8 bases lining up with TRBD1. The CDR3 is made up of 17 amino acids. Germline loops: CDR1 MNHNS, CDR2 SASEGT. With V trimmed by 6 bases and J by 2 bases, 14 bases remained unmatched.